This entry is about one T cell receptor (beta chain). These data originate in a study of T cell changes during pregnancy in multiple sclerosis. The data were produced by immunoSEQ multiplex PCR, yet TCRdb's version contains in-frame clones alone and is incomplete. The table lists 65,000 to 95,000 clones, 93% of them singletons. The CDR3 covers 14 residues. CDR1 SGHAT and CDR2 FQDESV come from the germline V gene (reference sequence). With 7 bases clipped from V and 6 bases from J, the junction kept 12 bases outside the gene matches. The receptor was isolated from a female donor in good health, enrolled as a control in a pregnancy study. Specimen: peripheral blood, collected after pregnancy. The rearrangement uses TRBV11-1 and TRBJ2-7, with 7 bases matching TRBD2. Written as DNA, the CDR3 is TGTGCCAGCACCCCTCGGGCGGGAGAGGGCGAGCAGTACTTC. Its translation is CASTPRAGEGEQYF.